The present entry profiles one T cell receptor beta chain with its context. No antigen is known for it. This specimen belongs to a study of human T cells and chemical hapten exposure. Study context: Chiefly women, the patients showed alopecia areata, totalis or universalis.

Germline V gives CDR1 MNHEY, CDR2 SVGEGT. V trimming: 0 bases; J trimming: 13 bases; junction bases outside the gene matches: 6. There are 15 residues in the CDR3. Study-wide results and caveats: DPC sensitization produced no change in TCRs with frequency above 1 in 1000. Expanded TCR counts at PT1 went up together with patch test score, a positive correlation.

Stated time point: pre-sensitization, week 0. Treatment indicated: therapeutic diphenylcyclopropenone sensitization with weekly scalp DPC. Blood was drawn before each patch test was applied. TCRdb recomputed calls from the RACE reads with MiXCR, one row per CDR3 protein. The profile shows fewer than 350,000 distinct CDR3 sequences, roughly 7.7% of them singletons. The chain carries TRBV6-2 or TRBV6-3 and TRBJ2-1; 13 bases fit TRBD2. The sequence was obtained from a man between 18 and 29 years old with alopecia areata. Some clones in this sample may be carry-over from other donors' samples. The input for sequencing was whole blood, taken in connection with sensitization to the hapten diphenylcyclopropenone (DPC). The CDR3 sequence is CASSYSTSGGSDQFF. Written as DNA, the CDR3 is TGTGCCAGCAGTTACTCGACTAGCGGGGGGAGTGACCAGTTCTTC.